Listed below are T cell receptor beta chains from one sample, sequenced in a study of OX40 agonist ivuxolimab in advanced cancers. The protocol was immunoSEQ multiplex PCR, while the TCRdb copy is restricted to in-frame clones and leaves out a portion. The table includes 25,000 to 30,000 clones, roughly three quarters detected once. Source: CD4+ or CD8+ T cells sorted from blood, taken in a trial of the OX40 agonist ivuxolimab. Receptors were obtained from an adult with an advanced solid tumor such as melanoma, head and neck, liver or kidney cancer. CDR3s include the opening cysteine and the closing phenylalanine or tryptophan. The order of the fields is D gene, clone size, J gene, V gene, CDR3 DNA, CDR3 protein. A D gene is named only where the DNA matches it firmly. Clone size appears in some rows only: once, few, many, or a class for an expanded clone.

. | . | TRBJ1-1 | TRBV2 | TGTGCCAGCAGGAGAATACAGGGAACCATGAACACTGAAGCTTTCTTT | CASRRIQGTMNTEAFF
. | . | TRBJ2-2 | TRBV18 | TGTGCCAGCTCACCAGACACCGGGGAGCTGTTTTTT | CASSPDTGELFF
. | . | TRBJ1-6 | TRBV7-9 | TGTGCCAGCAGCTTAGGCGGGTACCAGAATTCACCCCTCCACTTT | CASSLGGYQNSPLHF
TRBD1 | . | TRBJ2-1 | TRBV15 | TGTGCCACCAGCAGAGATAAACAGGGGTCCTACAATGAGCAGTTCTTC | CATSRDKQGSYNEQFF
TRBD1 | . | TRBJ1-1 | TRBV11-3 | TGTGCCAGCAAGGGACAGGACACTGAAGCTTTCTTT | CASKGQDTEAFF
TRBD2 | . | TRBJ2-1 | TRBV28 | TGTGCCAGCAGTTTATGGACTAGCGGGGGGGCGGATGAGCAGTTCTTC | CASSLWTSGGADEQFF
. | . | TRBJ1-5 | TRBV5-4 | TGTGCCAGCAGCTTGGGACCGTATAATAGCAATCAGCCCCAGCATTTT | CASSLGPYNSNQPQHF
. | . | TRBJ1-3 | TRBV5-4 | TGTGCCAGCAGCTTGGGACAGCGCTCTGGAAACACCATATATTTT | CASSLGQRSGNTIYF
. | . | TRBJ2-7 | TRBV7-9 | TGTGCCAGCAGCTCCCCCAGTGGCTATGGGACCTACGAGCAGTACTTC | CASSSPSGYGTYEQYF
TRBD1 | . | TRBJ2-5 | TRBV27 | TGTGCCAGCAGTCAACCCGGGACAGGGCAAGAGACCCAGTACTTC | CASSQPGTGQETQYF
TRBD1 | . | TRBJ1-6 | TRBV5-6 | TGTGCCAGCAGCTTGTATAGGGGACAGGGTGGTTCACCCCTCCACTTT | CASSLYRGQGGSPLHF
TRBD1 | . | TRBJ1-1 | TRBV6-5 | TGTGCCAGCAGTTCTGGACAGGCGCGAACTGAAGCTTTCTTT | CASSSGQARTEAFF
. | . | TRBJ2-7 | TRBV18 | TGTGCCAGCTCACGGGGGGTCGAGGCAGAGCAGTACTTC | CASSRGVEAEQYF
TRBD1 | . | TRBJ2-7 | TRBV14 | TGTGCCAGCAGCCGAAACTCCGACAGGGGGTTCCTAGAGCAGTACTTC | CASSRNSDRGFLEQYF
. | . | TRBJ2-1 | TRBV6-6 | TGTGCCAGCAGCAAGGGGGGAGATGGTGAGCAGTTCTTC | CASSKGGDGEQFF
. | . | TRBJ2-2 | TRBV6-1 | TGTGCCAGCACCGGGTTCTTCACCGGGGAGCTGTTTTTT | CASTGFFTGELFF
. | . | TRBJ2-7 | TRBV7-2 | TGTGCCAGCAGCTTACTAGGGGTGGGCGAGCAGTACTTC | CASSLLGVGEQYF
. | . | TRBJ2-3 | TRBV6-1 | TGTGCCAGCAGTGAAGTCCCCGGATGGGATACGCAGTATTTT | CASSEVPGWDTQYF
. | . | TRBJ1-2 | TRBV6-1 | TGTGCCAGCAGTGAAGCCGGGGGCCCTAACTATGGCTACACCTTC | CASSEAGGPNYGYTF
. | . | TRBJ2-2 | TRBV6-5 | TGTGCCAGCAAAAGATGGACCGGGGAGCTGTTTTTT | CASKRWTGELFF
. | once | TRBJ2-1 | TRBV19 | TGTGCCAGTAGCACTCAGTACAATGAGCAGTTCTTC | CASSTQYNEQFF
. | . | TRBJ2-7 | TRBV21-1 | TGTGCCAGCAGCAAGGGACCCCAAGCCCTTTCCTACGAGCAGTACTTC | CASSKGPQALSYEQYF
. | . | TRBJ2-2 | TRBV7-9 | TGTGCCAGCAGCGCCCGGGGGTTGCGGATGAACACCGGGGAGCTGTTTTTT | CASSARGLRMNTGELFF
. | . | TRBJ2-1 | TRBV12-5 | TGTGCTAGTGGTTTGTCGTCTCTCAATGAGCAGTTCTTC | CASGLSSLNEQFF
TRBD1 | . | TRBJ2-7 | TRBV13 | TGTGCCAGCAGCTTAAGGCAGGGGGCCTACGAGCAGTACTTC | CASSLRQGAYEQYF
. | . | TRBJ2-1 | TRBV9 | TGTGCCAGCAGCGTAGAGCGGGACATCTACAATGAGCAGTTCTTC | CASSVERDIYNEQFF
. | . | TRBJ2-2 | TRBV6-6 | TGTGCCAGCAGTTACTTCCCCGGGGAGCTGTTTTTT | CASSYFPGELFF
TRBD1 | few | TRBJ2-1 | TRBV11-2 | TGTGCCAGCAGCCGGGACAGGGGGTTAGGTGAGCAGTTCTTC | CASSRDRGLGEQFF
TRBD1 | . | TRBJ1-1 | TRBV6-4 | TGTGCCAGCAGTGCCGACAGGGCCACTGAAGCTTTCTTT | CASSADRATEAFF
TRBD1 | few | TRBJ1-6 | TRBV7-6 | TGTGCCAGCAGCCCGAGGACAGGGTCGAATTCACCCCTCCACTTT | CASSPRTGSNSPLHF
. | few | TRBJ2-3 | TRBV27 | TGTGCCAGCAGTCCGAAGGCAGCTTACGCAGATACGCAGTATTTT | CASSPKAAYADTQYF
TRBD1 | . | TRBJ1-5 | TRBV4-1 | TGCGCCAGCAGCCAAGACCCGGGACAGCCTCATCAGCCCCAGCATTTT | CASSQDPGQPHQPQHF
. | once | TRBJ2-7 | TRBV5-1 | TGCGCCAGCAGCTTTAGTAGCGAATACGAGCAGTACTTC | CASSFSSEYEQYF
. | . | TRBJ1-2 | TRBV5-6 | TGTGCCAGCAGCTTGGAGGGGACTTATGGCTACACCTTC | CASSLEGTYGYTF
. | . | TRBJ2-2 | TRBV27 | TGTGCCAGCAGTTTGAAGGGCACCGGGGAGCTGTTTTTT | CASSLKGTGELFF
. | . | TRBJ2-5 | TRBV11-3 | TGTGCCAGCAGCTCCGTAGTACGGCTGATACGAGTGGAGACCCAGTACTTC | CASSSVVRLIRVETQYF
TRBD1 | . | TRBJ1-3 | TRBV19 | TGTGCCAATCGAACAGGGACAGGGGACGATCTCTGTGGAAACACCATATATTTT | CANRTGTGDDLCGNTIYF
. | . | TRBJ2-5 | TRBV9 | TGTGCCAGCAGCGTAGCATCGCAGGGACCCCAAGAGACCCAGTACTTC | CASSVASQGPQETQYF